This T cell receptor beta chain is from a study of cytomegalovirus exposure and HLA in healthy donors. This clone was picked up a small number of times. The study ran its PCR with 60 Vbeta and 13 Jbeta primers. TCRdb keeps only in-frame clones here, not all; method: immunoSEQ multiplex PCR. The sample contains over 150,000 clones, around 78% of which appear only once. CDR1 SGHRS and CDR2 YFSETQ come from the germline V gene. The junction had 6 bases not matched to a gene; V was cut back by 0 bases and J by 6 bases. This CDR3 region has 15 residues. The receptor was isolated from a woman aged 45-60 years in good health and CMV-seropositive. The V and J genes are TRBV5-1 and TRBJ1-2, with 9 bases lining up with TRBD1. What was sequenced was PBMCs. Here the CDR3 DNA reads TGCGCCAGCAGCTTGGCCGGACAGGGGAGCGATGGCTACACCTTC. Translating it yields CASSLAGQGSDGYTF.